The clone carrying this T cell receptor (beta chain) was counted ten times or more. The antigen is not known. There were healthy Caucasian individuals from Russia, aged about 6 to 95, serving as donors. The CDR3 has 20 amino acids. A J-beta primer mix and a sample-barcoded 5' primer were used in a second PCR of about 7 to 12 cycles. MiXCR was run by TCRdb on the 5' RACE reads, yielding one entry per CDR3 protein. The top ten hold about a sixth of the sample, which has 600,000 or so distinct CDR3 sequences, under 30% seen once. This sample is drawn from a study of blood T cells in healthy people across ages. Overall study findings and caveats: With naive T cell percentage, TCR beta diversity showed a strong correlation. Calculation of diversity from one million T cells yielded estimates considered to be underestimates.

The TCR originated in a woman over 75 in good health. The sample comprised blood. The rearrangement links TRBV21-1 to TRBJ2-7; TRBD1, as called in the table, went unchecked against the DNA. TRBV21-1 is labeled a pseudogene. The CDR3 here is CASSKPIPRRQSPFNYEQYF. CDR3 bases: TGTGCCAGCAGCAAACCGATCCCGAGGAGACAGAGCCCCTTTAACTACGAGCAGTACTTC.